One TCR beta chain is described in this entry. The germline V gene encodes CDR1 SGHVS and CDR2 FNYEAQ. Trimming stripped 5 bases from V and 4 bases from J, with 21 bases between. The CDR3 extends over 17 amino acids. This sample stems from a study of blood T cell dynamics during melanoma immunotherapy. Study at large: Standard first-line treatment here was pembrolizumab or nivolumab plus ipilimumab in metastatic melanoma.

The data were produced by immunoSEQ multiplex PCR, yet TCRdb's version contains in-frame clones alone and is incomplete. Of about 10,000 clones listed, approximately 90% are singletons. The time point denotes: week 3, after first cycle of checkpoint inhibitor. Patients had no prior systemic cancer treatment, immunosuppressants or other active cancers. The receptor was derived from a human donor with melanoma. Source: blood, taken from a patient treated with checkpoint blockade. The J gene is TRBJ1-5, the V gene TRBV7-6, with D perhaps TRBD1 (6 bases). CDR3 amino acids: CASSLNGGRTSNQPQHF. In DNA form, the CDR3 reads TGTGCCAGCAGCCTCAATGGGGGCAGGACGTCAAATCAGCCCCAGCATTTT.